The sequence of this T cell receptor (beta chain) was determined in a study of T cell repertoires in cytomegalovirus infection. Findings and caveats of the study: Clonotype analysis showed dominance of the ex vivo response by HLA-C-restricted CMV-specific TCR beta clonotypes.

TCRdb reprocessed the reads via MiXCR and lists one record per CDR3 protein. Of over 150,000 distinct CDR3 sequences listed, 14% were seen once; the top ten hold about a quarter. This clonotype was found a few times. Antigen: not known. Deletions cut 4 bases from V and 2 bases from J, with 14 bases between. The CDR3 extends over 15 amino acids. CDR1 and CDR2 (germline): LNHDA, SQIVND (reference sequence). The sequenced material came from PBMCs. The receptor comes from a human donor in good health (CMV status not recorded). Some clones in this sample may be carry-over from other donors' samples. J is TRBJ1-1 and V is TRBV19; a possible D gene is TRBD1 (5 bases). CDR3 in amino acids: CASSTSGAANTEAFF. In nucleotides, the CDR3 is TGTGCCAGTAGTACGTCCGGGGCAGCAAACACTGAAGCTTTCTTT.